Listed below are T cell receptor beta chains from one sample, sequenced in a study of tumor-infiltrating lymphocytes in primary liver carcinoma. TCRdb analysed the multiplex PCR reads with MiXCR anew, one entry per CDR3 protein. The sample has 100,000 to 150,000 distinct CDR3 sequences; 64% are singletons. The specimen sequenced was liver tumor tissue from sampling region 3. These receptor sequences come from an older woman with primary liver carcinoma and hepatitis B virus infection. Each CDR3 is given with its conserved first and last residue. A D gene is named only where the DNA matches it firmly. The size entry is marked missing in some rows and otherwise reads once, few, many or a size class.

TGTGCCAGCAGTACCCTTCGACAGGTCGAGACCCAGTACTTC | CASSTLRQVETQYF | few | TRBV28 | - | TRBJ2-5
TGTGCCAGCTCGTCCCTAGTGGGAGCCGACAATGAGCAGTTCTTC | CASSSLVGADNEQFF | - | TRBV18 | - | TRBJ2-1
TGTGCCAGCAGTGATTCCGCACGGTCGCCCACCTACGAGCAGTACTTC | CASSDSARSPTYEQYF | many | TRBV6-1 | - | TRBJ2-7
TGCGCCAGCAGCTTGGCAGGGGGTGTGTACGAGCAGTACTTC | CASSLAGGVYEQYF | many | TRBV5-1 | TRBD1 | TRBJ2-7
TGTGCCAGCAGCCCATTGACTCATACCTCCTACGAGCAGTACTTC | CASSPLTHTSYEQYF | many | TRBV14 | - | TRBJ2-7
TGCGCCAGTAGCTTAGGGGGACTCCTAGAGGGGGAGCAGTACTTC | CASSLGGLLEGEQYF | - | TRBV11-1 | - | TRBJ2-7
TGTGCCAGCAGCCCTTCTTCTGGGGCCAACGTCCTGACTTTC | CASSPSSGANVLTF | - | TRBV7-3 | - | TRBJ2-6
TGTGCCAGCACTAGGCAGGCAGCGAGCACCGGGGAACTGTTTTTT | CASTRQAASTGELFF | few | TRBV2 | - | TRBJ2-2
TGTGCCAGCAGCTTAGCGTTAGCGGGAGGACCTGGTACAGATACGCTGTATTTT | CASSLALAGGPGTDTLYF | few | TRBV11-1 | TRBD2 | TRBJ2-3
TGTGCCAGCAGTAAGAGACAAGCCTACGAGCAGTACTTC | CASSKRQAYEQYF | many | TRBV12-3/TRBV12-4 | - | TRBJ2-7
TGTGCCAGCAGTGCGACTAGCGGAGGCCAGTACAATGGGCAGTTCTTC | CASSATSGGQYNGQFF | once | TRBV11-3 | TRBD2 | TRBJ2-1
TGTGCCACCAGTGATTTCGGTCAGCTCCAGCATTTT | CATSDFGQLQHF | - | TRBV24-1 | - | TRBJ1-5
TGTACCAGCAGTTCCCGTGGACAGACTCCAGCCAAAAACATTCAGTACTTC | CTSSSRGQTPAKNIQYF | once | TRBV6-5 | - | TRBJ2-4
TGTGCCAGCAGCCGAGACGGGAGGGGCAATGAGCAGTTCTTC | CASSRDGRGNEQFF | - | TRBV7-3 | TRBD2 | TRBJ2-1
TGTGCCAGCAGCTCCACCCGGGACACAGATACGCAGTATTTT | CASSSTRDTDTQYF | - | TRBV7-2 | - | TRBJ2-3
TGTGCCAGCAGTCGAGGACTAGCGGGAGGGTTGCGTACCCAGTACTTC | CASSRGLAGGLRTQYF | - | TRBV28 | TRBD2 | TRBJ2-5
TGTGCCAGCAGTTACATATTGAACACCGGGGAGCTGCTTTTT | CASSYILNTGELLF | - | TRBV7-8 | - | TRBJ2-2
TGTGCCTGGAGTGTACAGTGGGGACTCGGCTACGAGCAGTACTTC | CAWSVQWGLGYEQYF | many | TRBV30 | - | TRBJ2-7
TGTGCCAGCAGTTTGGGGGGTCGAGCCCGAAGGACAGATACGCAGTATTTT | CASSLGGRARRTDTQYF | many | TRBV12-3/TRBV12-4 | - | TRBJ2-3
TGTGCCATCAGCTTTAACAGGAACACAGGGGAGCTGTTTTTT | CAISFNRNTGELFF | - | TRBV11-3 | - | TRBJ2-2
TGTGCCAGCAGCCAGCCGGGATTAGCGAGAGGTGGTGAGCAGTTCTTC | CASSQPGLARGGEQFF | - | TRBV4-2 | - | TRBJ2-1
TGTGCCATTAGCATGAGGCTTCCCACAGATACGCAGTATTTT | CAISMRLPTDTQYF | - | TRBV11-2 | - | TRBJ2-3
TGTGCCAGCAGCTTAGGTCTCAGGGGCCGGGATGAAAAACTGTTTTTT | CASSLGLRGRDEKLFF | medium-sized | TRBV11-2 | - | TRBJ1-4
TGTGCTAGCAGCCACCCTCCCAGGGGGCTGAGAACCGGGAAGCTGTTTTTT | CASSHPPRGLRTGKLFF | - | TRBV6-5 | TRBD1 | TRBJ2-2
TGCAGCGTTACCGAAGGGGGCAGGTGGAACACTGAAGCTTTCTTT | CSVTEGGRWNTEAFF | many | TRBV29-1 | TRBD1 | TRBJ1-1
TGCGCTGGCAGCTTAGATTGGGTCAGTCTAGCGGGTCCCTACGAGCAGTACTTC | CAGSLDWVSLAGPYEQYF | - | TRBV11-2 | TRBD2 | TRBJ2-7